What follows are 5 T cell receptor beta chains derived from one specimen sequenced in a study of T cell repertoires in cytomegalovirus infection (dated by TCRdb to the late 2010s). TCRdb shows the sequencer as Illumina HiSeq 1500. TCRdb handled the public reads itself, with Q25 trimming in fastp and clone calling in MiXCR, and kept productive beta chains. All rows with the same CDR3 protein become a single entry with the most common DNA and genes. This sample is represented by some 270,000 distinct CDR3 sequences; approximately 15% of them were singletons. Of the sample, more than 45% is held by the ten largest clones. Input material: CD8+ T cells from PBMCs. These receptors were taken from a human donor in good health (CMV status not recorded). Some clones in this sample may be carry-over from other donors' samples.

The chain recombines TRBV27 with TRBJ2-1; a possible D gene is TRBD1 (6 bases). This CDR3 is built from 15 residues. V dropped 6 bases and J dropped 3 bases, with 15 bases sitting between them. Germline V gives CDR1 MNHEY, CDR2 SMNVEV (reference sequence). Written as DNA, the CDR3 is TGTGCCAGCAGCCGAATTTTGGACAGCTACAATGAGCAGTTCTTC. It is translated as CASSRILDSYNEQFF.

Ten or more counts support this clonotype. The chain employs TRBV4-2 and TRBJ2-7; 8 bases line up with TRBD1. Unmatched junction bases numbered 11, after V lost 3 bases and J lost 4 bases. Germline assignment: CDR1 LGHNA and CDR2 YNFKEQ. This CDR3 region has 16 residues. In DNA form, the CDR3 reads TGTGCCAGCAGCCACAAGTCTCCCCAGGGGGCTTACGAGCAGTACTTC. This translates into CASSHKSPQGAYEQYF.

This clonotype was seen repeatedly, ten times or more. The genes are TRBV7-2 and TRBJ1-1, with TRBD1 identical over 7 bases. The ends lost 1 base at V and 8 bases at J; junction bases unmatched: 13. Per the germline V gene, CDR1 is SGHTA and CDR2 is FQGNSA. The CDR3 covers 16 residues. CDR3 protein: CASSLGLLDRIFEAFF. The CDR3 region has the DNA TGTGCCAGCAGCTTAGGACTTCTGGACAGGATCTTCGAAGCTTTCTTT. Complete variable domain (other parts from reference TRBV7-2 and TRBJ1-1): GAGVSQSPSNKVTEKGKDVELRCDPISGHTALYWYRQSLGQGLEFLIYFQGNSAPDKSGLPSDRFSAERTGGSVSTLTIQRTQQEDSAVYLCASSLGLLDRIFEAFFGQGTRLTVV.

This clonotype was seen more than once but under ten times. This chain joins TRBV28 and TRBJ2-3; D may be TRBD2 (5 bases). This CDR3 contains 16 residues. The V end lost 5 bases, the J end lost 4 bases, and 19 bases lay between the germline ends. Germline CDR1 MDHEN, CDR2 SYDVKM. The CDR3 DNA sequence: TGTGCCAGCAGTGAACGAGCCGGGCCGGGATCAGATACGCAGTATTTT. Its protein product is CASSERAGPGSDTQYF.

The V gene is TRBV29-1, the J gene TRBJ1-1; no definite D call. The CDR3 is 12 residues long. Germline V gene sequence: CDR1 SQVTM, CDR2 ANQGSEA. V was shortened by 2 bases and J by 1 base, with 5 bases between the two germline ends. CDR3 loop: CSVEKGNTEAFF. CDR3 bases: TGCAGCGTTGAAAAGGGGAACACTGAAGCTTTCTTT.